The T cell receptor beta chain under discussion was sequenced for a study of glioma-infiltrating T cells after dendritic cell vaccination. For the study at large: Between the early 2000s and the early 2010s, patients got autologous tumor lysate-pulsed dendritic cell vaccines. The vaccine used monocyte-derived dendritic cells pulsed overnight with autologous tumor lysate.

Trimming at V came to 5 bases and at J to 0 bases, leaving 8 bases not matched to a gene. The length of the CDR3 is 16 residues. From germline, CDR1 is SGHTA and CDR2 FQGNSA. The primer mix had 60 V beta and 13 J beta primers. Data came from immunoSEQ multiplex PCR; TCRdb stores just in-frame clones and leaves some out. Of 65,000 to 80,000 clones listed, 81% are singletons. The rearrangement links TRBV7-2 to TRBJ1-2, with 8 positions matching TRBD1. This clonotype originated in a human donor with glioblastoma. The input for sequencing was blood, taken before dendritic cell vaccination. CDR3 protein: CASSPSPGGTNYGYTF. The CDR3 bases are TGTGCCAGCAGCCCAAGCCCAGGGGGCACTAACTATGGCTACACCTTC. Filled out from reference TRBV7-2 and TRBJ1-2, the complete variable domain reads GAGVSQSPSNKVTEKGKDVELRCDPISGHTALYWYRQSLGQGLEFLIYFQGNSAPDKSGLPSDRFSAERTGGSVSTLTIQRTQQEDSAVYLCASSPSPGGTNYGYTFGSGTRLTVV.